These T cell receptor beta chains were read from a single sample in a study of cytomegalovirus exposure and HLA in healthy donors. Repertoires were generated with immunoSEQ multiplex PCR, while TCRdb's copy carries only in-frame clones and drops some. This table holds tens of thousands of clones, about 76% found once. Sequencing was performed on PBMCs. The receptors shown here come from a male donor in good health and CMV-seropositive. Each CDR3 is given with its conserved first and last residue. The D gene is left open where the match is weak. A clone size is listed for some rows: how often the clone was seen (once, few, many), or a class if it is expanded.

j_gene	d_gene	abundance	v_gene	CDR3aa	CDR3nt
TRBJ2-1	TRBD2	NA	TRBV4-2	CASSQALAGSYNEQFF	TGTGCCAGCAGCCAAGCCCTAGCGGGATCTTACAATGAGCAGTTCTTC
TRBJ2-7	TRBD2	once	TRBV14	CASSPRLGSGSNHEQYF	TGTGCCAGCAGCCCCCGGTTAGGAAGCGGGAGTAACCACGAGCAGTACTTC
TRBJ2-5	TRBD2	NA	TRBV5-4	CASSHGAGVETQYF	TGTGCCAGCAGCCATGGGGCGGGAGTTGAGACCCAGTACTTC
TRBJ1-2	TRBD1	NA	TRBV2	CASSNGQGARYGYTF	TGTGCCAGCAGTAATGGACAGGGGGCGCGATATGGCTACACCTTC
TRBJ2-1	TRBD1	once	TRBV30	CAWTSQGARLDEQFF	TGTGCCTGGACCAGTCAGGGGGCTAGACTCGATGAGCAGTTCTTC
TRBJ2-5	NA	once	TRBV28	CASSPVAGGRQETQYF	TGTGCCAGCAGTCCTGTGGCCGGAGGGAGGCAAGAGACCCAGTACTTC
TRBJ2-5	NA	NA	TRBV28	CASSFVGGPWETQYF	TGTGCCAGCAGTTTTGTGGGGGGGCCTTGGGAGACCCAGTACTTC
TRBJ1-2	NA	NA	TRBV28	CASSPRGIYGYTF	TGTGCCAGCAGTCCCCGAGGGATCTATGGCTACACCTTC
TRBJ2-2	NA	NA	TRBV5-1	CASSLAQGTATGELFF	TGCGCCAGCAGCTTGGCCCAGGGGACGGCCACCGGGGAGCTGTTTTTT
TRBJ1-1	TRBD1	NA	TRBV5-1	CASSQAIGTGPMNTEAFF	TGCGCCAGCAGTCAGGCCATTGGGACAGGGCCCATGAACACTGAAGCTTTCTTT
TRBJ1-2	NA	once	TRBV21-1	CASSANLVRNYGYTF	TGTGCCAGCAGCGCCAATTTAGTGAGGAACTATGGCTACACCTTC
TRBJ2-5	NA	few	TRBV4-1	CASSHDRGAQETQYF	TGCGCCAGCAGCCACGACCGGGGGGCCCAAGAGACCCAGTACTTC
TRBJ1-3	NA	NA	TRBV7-6	CASSLEGVSGRSSGNTIYF	TGTGCCAGCAGCTTAGAAGGGGTTTCCGGACGGAGCTCTGGAAACACCATATATTTT
TRBJ2-2	NA	NA	TRBV7-3	CASSLLDTFAGELFF	TGTGCCAGCAGCCTACTAGACACGTTTGCCGGGGAGCTGTTTTTT
TRBJ2-1	NA	NA	TRBV19	CASSTSTGQFF	TGTGCCAGTAGTACTAGCACCGGGCAGTTCTTC
TRBJ1-5	NA	once	TRBV18	CASSPIFGSYQPQHF	TGTGCCAGCTCACCGATATTCGGGAGTTATCAGCCCCAGCATTTT
TRBJ2-3	TRBD1	NA	TRBV19	CASSIRQGADTQYF	TGTGCCAGTAGTATCCGACAGGGAGCAGATACGCAGTATTTT
TRBJ2-7	NA	few	TRBV2	CASRAHGVPYEQYF	TGTGCCAGCAGGGCCCACGGGGTCCCCTACGAGCAGTACTTC
TRBJ2-3	TRBD2	NA	TRBV13	CASSLALAGHTDTQYF	TGTGCCAGCAGCTTAGCCCTAGCGGGACACACAGATACGCAGTATTTT
TRBJ2-3	TRBD2	once	TRBV14	CASGSLAGGVPDTQYF	TGTGCCAGCGGATCATTAGCGGGGGGCGTCCCAGATACGCAGTATTTT
TRBJ2-5	NA	NA	TRBV6-5	CASSLGGVWETQYF	TGTGCCAGCAGCCTAGGGGGAGTGTGGGAGACCCAGTACTTC
TRBJ2-1	NA	once	TRBV5-1	CASSVFPTGTPSNEQFF	TGCGCCAGCAGCGTATTCCCAACCGGGACTCCCTCCAATGAGCAGTTCTTC
TRBJ1-4	TRBD1	NA	TRBV2	CASRSTGVTNEKLFF	TGTGCCAGCAGGTCGACAGGGGTAACTAATGAAAAACTGTTTTTT
TRBJ1-5	NA	NA	TRBV28	CASSRQVGNQGQPQHF	TGTGCCAGCAGTCGCCAGGTGGGGAATCAGGGGCAGCCCCAGCATTTT
TRBJ2-5	TRBD2	NA	TRBV18	CASSPPIAVAGRETQYF	TGTGCCAGCTCACCACCAATCGCCGTAGCGGGGCGGGAGACCCAGTACTTC
TRBJ1-5	TRBD1	NA	TRBV28	CASRTPRQGSNQPQHF	TGTGCCAGCAGAACCCCTAGACAGGGAAGCAATCAGCCCCAGCATTTT
TRBJ2-1	TRBD2	NA	TRBV15	CATSRKTSGGTNEQFF	TGTGCCACCAGCAGAAAGACTAGCGGGGGGACGAATGAGCAGTTCTTC
TRBJ1-2	TRBD1	NA	TRBV30	CAWSGQGSGGYTF	TGTGCCTGGAGCGGACAGGGGAGTGGCGGCTACACCTTC
TRBJ2-2	TRBD2	NA	TRBV7-8	CASSLGIAGGTNTGELFF	TGTGCCAGCAGCTTAGGCATAGCGGGGGGGACGAACACCGGGGAGCTGTTTTTT
TRBJ1-5	TRBD1	NA	TRBV19	CASSIRTGDQPQHF	TGTGCCAGTAGTATCCGGACAGGGGATCAGCCCCAGCATTTT
TRBJ1-1	NA	once	TRBV15	CATSRDWRSFEAFF	TGTGCCACCAGCAGAGATTGGAGGAGTTTTGAAGCTTTCTTT
TRBJ1-6	NA	NA	TRBV13	CASSLGGGSKGALHF	TGTGCCAGCAGCTTAGGGGGAGGGAGCAAAGGGGCCCTCCACTTT
TRBJ2-7	NA	NA	TRBV11-1	CASSYSQGPYEQYF	TGTGCCAGCAGCTATTCACAGGGTCCCTACGAGCAGTACTTC
TRBJ2-7	TRBD2	NA	TRBV5-4	CASTPGGGTSYEQYF	TGTGCCAGCACCCCGGGAGGGGGGACCTCCTACGAGCAGTACTTC
TRBJ2-7	TRBD2	NA	TRBV29-1	CSVDASGTYEQYF	TGCAGCGTTGATGCAAGCGGGACCTACGAGCAGTACTTC
TRBJ2-1	TRBD1	few	TRBV6-6	CASSWTGVNNEQFF	TGTGCCAGCAGCTGGACAGGGGTCAACAATGAGCAGTTCTTC
TRBJ2-7	TRBD2	NA	TRBV10-3	CAISVKGGDKGEQYF	TGTGCCATCAGTGTAAAGGGAGGGGATAAAGGCGAGCAGTACTTC
TRBJ2-4	NA	NA	TRBV2	CASSLSGSYGNIQYF	TGTGCCAGCAGCCTCTCCGGGTCCTATGGGAACATTCAGTACTTC
TRBJ2-3	NA	NA	TRBV6-6	CASSLQEPDTQYF	TGTGCCAGCAGTTTACAAGAACCAGATACGCAGTATTTT
TRBJ1-4	NA	NA	TRBV25-1	CASSDRTASNEKLFF	TGTGCCAGCAGTGACCGGACAGCGAGTAATGAAAAACTGTTTTTT
TRBJ1-4	TRBD1	NA	TRBV28	CASSFTGEEKLFF	TGTGCCAGCAGTTTTACAGGGGAAGAAAAACTGTTTTTT
TRBJ2-5	TRBD1	NA	TRBV11-1	CASSLTQGQGEETQYF	TGTGCCAGCAGCTTAACACAGGGACAGGGAGAAGAGACCCAGTACTTC
TRBJ2-5	NA	NA	TRBV4-3	CASSQARTRTQETQYF	TGCGCCAGCAGCCAAGCACGGACACGAACCCAAGAGACCCAGTACTTC
TRBJ2-5	TRBD2	NA	TRBV7-3	CASSPLAGGQETQYF	TGTGCCAGCAGCCCCTTAGCGGGGGGTCAAGAGACCCAGTACTTC
TRBJ2-3	TRBD2	once	TRBV4-2	CASSQTSGGGRDTQYF	TGTGCCAGCAGCCAAACTAGCGGGGGGGGGAGAGATACGCAGTATTTT
TRBJ2-1	TRBD1	NA	TRBV30	CAWSWGTGLEMGWNEQFF	TGTGCCTGGAGTTGGGGGACAGGCCTTGAGATGGGGTGGAATGAGCAGTTCTTC
TRBJ1-5	NA	NA	TRBV5-8	CASSLARGNSNQPQHF	TGTGCCAGCAGCTTGGCCCGAGGGAATAGCAATCAGCCCCAGCATTTT
TRBJ2-1	NA	NA	TRBV7-8	CASSWTASNREGFDNEQFF	TGTGCCAGCAGCTGGACCGCCTCGAACAGGGAAGGGTTCGACAATGAGCAGTTCTTC
TRBJ2-6	TRBD1	once	TRBV19	CASRILQGRANVLTF	TGTGCCAGTAGGATTCTACAGGGGAGGGCCAACGTCCTGACTTTC
TRBJ1-6	NA	NA	TRBV27	CASSLGLNSPLHF	TGTGCCAGCAGCTTAGGCCTCAATTCACCCCTCCACTTT
TRBJ2-1	TRBD2	NA	TRBV5-1	CASSPAGGRAYNEQFF	TGCGCCAGCAGCCCAGCGGGGGGTCGAGCCTACAATGAGCAGTTCTTC
TRBJ1-1	TRBD1	few	TRBV18	CASSPPGQMNTEAFF	TGTGCCAGCTCACCCCCGGGACAGATGAACACTGAAGCTTTCTTT
TRBJ2-7	NA	NA	TRBV6-5	CASTPTDTSYEQYF	TGTGCCAGCACCCCGACGGACACCTCCTACGAGCAGTACTTC